This T cell receptor (beta chain) was recorded in a study of T cell responses to AZD1222 COVID-19 vaccine. Turning to the study itself: Second-dose intervals of approximately 4 or approximately 12 weeks were pooled. Study-level findings and limits: Nearly half of the spike-specific TCRs reportedly recognize variant regions that carry no mutations. The study sampled repertoires only after the peak T cell response.

Profiled with immunoSEQ multiplex PCR; TCRdb holds only in-frame clones, not every one. The data show over 100,000 clones, with around nine tenths seen just once and less than 9% held by the top ten. In the case of this clone: Antigen unknown.

This receptor was obtained from an adult in good health. Sample: peripheral blood, taken on day 0 of AZD1222 vaccination.

This chain's CDR3 is CASSIGAVLYGYTF. CDR3 sequence (DNA): TGTGCCAGTAGTATAGGAGCAGTCCTCTATGGCTACACCTTC. The V gene is TRBV19, the J gene TRBJ1-2; D unclear. The germline V gene encodes CDR1 LNHDA and CDR2 SQIVND (reference sequence). CDR3 length: 14 amino acids. Trimming left V 1 base short and J 4 bases short, with 10 bases between.